This T cell receptor beta chain was profiled in a study of T cell responses to AZD1222 COVID-19 vaccine. Turning to the study itself: Second-dose schedules of about 4 or about 12 weeks were combined. Notes on the study in general: Nearly half of the spike-specific TCRs reportedly recognize variant regions that carry no mutations.

Comment on this clone: Its specificity is not known.

This table comes from immunoSEQ multiplex PCR, and its TCRdb copy is limited to in-frame clones, with some not included. The repertoire holds around 100,000 clones, with over 70% as singletons. This clonotype was sampled from an adult in good health. The sample in question was peripheral blood, obtained on day 0 of AZD1222 vaccination.

CDR3 loop: CASSATGQVTEAFF. DNA of the CDR3: TGTGCCAGCAGCGCCACAGGACAGGTGACTGAAGCTTTCTTT. The gene calls are TRBV11-2 and TRBJ1-1; 7 nucleotides line up with TRBD1. The junction had 8 bases not matched to a gene; V was cut back by 5 bases and J by 5 bases. The CDR3 extends over 14 amino acids. Germline V lookup: CDR1 SGHAT, CDR2 FQNNGV.